This T cell receptor (beta chain) came from a study of Tregs in tolerant kidney transplant recipients. Study-wide findings and caveats: Expanding Tregs on activated donor B cells appeared to best identify donor-specific TCRbeta clones.

The repertoire was sequenced with immunoSEQ multiplex PCR; TCRdb's copy has only in-frame clones and lacks some. The sample is made up of tens of thousands of clones, and the top ten hold 0.83% of it. A note on this clone: Its specificity is unknown. The read terminates 3 residues ahead of where the CDR3 ends, so the germline J gene completes it.

Trimming shortened V by 0 bases and J by 5 bases, and 19 bases separated the two germline ends. Looked up from germline, CDR1 is DFQATT and CDR2 is SNEGSKA (reference sequence). CDR3 length equals 16 residues. The chain joins TRBV20-1 to TRBJ2-5, with a weak D call TRBD2 (6 bases). The TCR originated in a human donor who received a combined kidney and bone marrow transplant. The specimen was CD4+ T cells from blood, collected before the transplant. The CDR3 spells CSARDFRSGWGETQYF. CDR3 bases read: TGCAGTGCTAGAGATTTTAGAAGCGGGTGGGGGGAGACC.